This TCR beta chain was sequenced during a study of Graves' ophthalmopathy and Graves' hyperthyroidism. V lost 6 bases and J 2 bases, leaving 14 bases between the germline ends. Germline V gives CDR1 SGHVS, CDR2 FQNEAQ. The CDR3 has 14 amino acids. This clonotype was observed a few times. The sequenced template was RNA, covering the TCR beta CDR3 region. The library came from an HTBI-primed first-round RT-PCR and a second-round multiplex PCR. Each CDR3 protein is one row after TCRdb ran MiXCR on the multiplex PCR reads. Of about 230,000 distinct CDR3 sequences detected, less than 55% appear once; the ten largest clones hold around half.

V gene TRBV7-8 combines with J gene TRBJ2-7, with D perhaps being TRBD1 or TRBD2 (5 bases each). Specimen: peripheral blood. The source is an adult man with Graves' ophthalmopathy. CDR3 region: CASSIFQGAYEQYF. CDR3 nucleotides: TGTGCCAGCAGTATTTTCCAGGGAGCCTACGAGCAGTACTTC.